Listed here are 19 T cell receptor beta chains from one sample, sequenced in a study of CD8 T cells in Susac syndrome. RNA was extracted with the RNeasy kit, and a quantity of about 0.45 to 1 ug was reverse transcribed using random hexamers. TCRdb redid the calling of the immunoSEQ multiplex PCR reads with MiXCR, one entry per CDR3 protein. Altogether 350,000 to 550,000 distinct CDR3 sequences are present, more than 80% being singletons, with the ten largest covering under 0.15%. The sequenced material came from CD8+ T cells from PBMCs. The receptors were sampled from a human donor with multiple sclerosis.

This chain's CDR3 is CASSLSQTGQEQFF. CDR3 DNA: TGTGCCAGCAGTTTATCCCAGACGGGGCAGGAGCAGTTCTTC. The V gene is TRBV27, the J gene TRBJ2-1; TRBD1 or TRBD2 may be the D gene (5 bases each). Germline V gives CDR1 MNHEY, CDR2 SMNVEV (reference sequence). This CDR3 contains 14 residues. Trimming took off 0 bases at V and 10 bases at J, with 13 bases between the two ends.

This clonotype has just one count. This chain connects TRBV3-1 to TRBJ2-7, with TRBD2 as a possible D gene (6 bases). Trimming pared 5 bases from V and 0 bases from J, leaving 14 bases between. Germline CDR1 is LGHDT and CDR2 is YNNKEL (reference sequence). This CDR3 is 15 amino acids long. This CDR3 is CASSVGTSSSYEQYF. The DNA of the CDR3 is TGTGCCAGCAGCGTCGGGACTTCAAGCTCCTACGAGCAGTACTTC.

This clonotype was recorded only once. This chain connects TRBV12-3 or TRBV12-4 to TRBJ2-3; TRBD1 aligns across 9 bases. V shed 4 bases, J shed 9 bases, and the junction held 8 bases outside the gene matches. This CDR3 is 14 amino acids long. The DNA of the CDR3 is TGTGCCAGCAGTTCCGGGACAGGGTTGCGCACGCAGTATTTT. It yields the protein CASSSGTGLRTQYF.

The chain uses TRBV7-9 and TRBJ1-2; 11 bases map to TRBD1. The CDR3 extends over 15 amino acids. The ends lost 4 bases at V and 6 bases at J; junction bases unmatched: 7. From germline, CDR1 is SEHNR and CDR2 FQNEAQ (reference sequence). The CDR3 region is CASSYPGQGDDGYTF. The CDR3 bases are TGTGCCAGCAGCTATCCGGGACAGGGGGACGATGGCTACACCTTC. Drawing the rest from reference TRBV7-9 and TRBJ1-2, the complete variable domain is DTGVSQNPRHKITKRGQNVTFRCDPISEHNRLYWYRQTLGQGPEFLTYFQNEAQLEKSRLLSDRFSAERPKGSFSTLEIQRTEQGDSAMYLCASSYPGQGDDGYTFGSGTRLTVV.

The genes are TRBV12-3 or TRBV12-4 and TRBJ2-1; D unresolved. V lost 0 bases and J lost 10, with 7 bases in between. The CDR3 is 12 amino acids. The CDR3 sequence is CASSLAQREQFF. In nucleotides, the CDR3 is TGTGCCAGCAGTTTAGCGCAGAGGGAGCAGTTCTTC.

The rearrangement links TRBV4-1 to TRBJ2-5; no firm D call. Germline CDR1 is MGHRA and CDR2 is YSYEKL. The CDR3 sequence is 14 residues long. The V end was cut by 2 bases, the J end by 3 bases, with 10 bases between. CDR3 loop: CASSQPAKEETQYF. The CDR3 DNA follows: TGCGCCAGCAGCCAACCGGCCAAGGAAGAGACCCAGTACTTC.

This chain uses TRBV5-1 with TRBJ2-7, with TRBD1 matching over 8 bases. CDR1 SGHRS and CDR2 YFSETQ come from the germline V gene. The length of the CDR3 is 17 residues. V dropped 4 bases and J dropped 0; count of bases not matched to a gene: 12. CDR3 loop: CASSPELWTGSSYEQYF. Here the CDR3 DNA reads TGCGCCAGCAGCCCCGAACTCTGGACAGGGAGCTCCTACGAGCAGTACTTC.

The rearrangement links TRBV2 to TRBJ2-7; D not certain. Germline V CDR1 and CDR2: SNHLY, FYNNEI. The CDR3 length is 13 residues. V was pared by 4 bases and J by 3 bases, with 10 bases between. Written as DNA, the CDR3 is TGTGCCAGCAGTGTAGGACCTAACTACGAGCAGTACTTC. It codes for CASSVGPNYEQYF.

J is TRBJ1-2 and V is TRBV2; 8 nucleotides line up with TRBD1. Germline values: CDR1 SNHLY, CDR2 FYNNEI. The CDR3 totals 15 residues. Trimming took 8 bases from V and 2 from J; bases not matched to a gene: 10. CDR3 sequence reads: CASGGQGARNYGYTF. The DNA for the CDR3 is TGTGCCAGCGGGGGCCAGGGGGCCCGCAACTATGGCTACACCTTC. The full variable domain, rest sourced from reference TRBV2 and TRBJ1-2, is EPEVTQTPSHQVTQMGQEVILRCVPISNHLYFYWYRQILGQKVEFLVSFYNNEISEKSEIFDDQFSVERPDGSNFTLKIRSTKLEDSAMYFCASGGQGARNYGYTFGSGTRLTVV.

V is TRBV6-1 and J is TRBJ2-1, with a weak D call TRBD2 (6 bases). This CDR3 is built from 14 residues. Between the trimmed V and J ends, which lost 11 bases and 2 bases, there was a span of 16 bases. Germline V gives CDR1 MNHNS, CDR2 SASEGT. The CDR3 protein is CAGQTSPPYNEQFF. In nucleotides, the CDR3 is TGTGCCGGGCAGACTAGTCCGCCCTACAATGAGCAGTTCTTC.

The chain recombines TRBV7-2 with TRBJ2-7; TRBD2 agrees at 10 bases. The J segment lost 2 bases and the V segment lost 2 bases, leaving 3 bases of the junction unmatched. CDR3 length equals 15 residues. Germline CDR1 SGHTA, CDR2 FQGNSA. CDR3 region: CASSLWLAGAYEQYF. DNA of the CDR3: TGTGCCAGCAGCTTATGGCTAGCGGGAGCCTACGAGCAGTACTTC.

This clonotype was detected only a few times. This chain uses TRBV5-6 with TRBJ1-1; 7 positions match TRBD1. This CDR3 has 14 residues. CDR1 and CDR2 (germline): SGHDT, YYEEEE. Unmatched junction bases numbered 3, after V lost 4 bases and J lost 0 bases. CDR3 residues: CASSMGQMNTEAFF. The CDR3 nucleotides read TGTGCCAGCAGCATGGGACAGATGAACACTGAAGCTTTCTTT.

This clonotype was picked up one time. The chain carries TRBV3-1 and TRBJ1-5; D is undetermined. The CDR3 runs 14 residues. CDR1 is LGHDT, CDR2 YNNKEL, per germline (reference sequence). Trimming took 11 bases from V and 3 from J, leaving 17 bases between them. The CDR3 protein is CAPPQALNNQPQHF. CDR3 nucleotide sequence: TGTGCCCCCCCCCAGGCCTTGAACAATCAGCCCCAGCATTTT.

This clonotype came up a few times. V is TRBV28 and J is TRBJ2-5; the D is unclear. CDR3 length: 14 amino acids. Germline V lookup: CDR1 MDHEN, CDR2 SYDVKM. Trimming took off 2 bases at V and 0 bases at J, with 7 bases between the two ends. The CDR3 DNA follows: TGTGCCAGCAGTTTAAGGCTAGACCAAGAGACCCAGTACTTC. This sequence encodes CASSLRLDQETQYF. Drawing the rest from reference TRBV28 and TRBJ2-5, the complete variable domain is DVKVTQSSRYLVKRTGEKVFLECVQDMDHENMFWYRQDPGLGLRLIYFSYDVKMKEKGDIPEGYSVSREKKERFSLILESASTNQTSMYLCASSLRLDQETQYFGPGTRLLVL.

The V and J genes are TRBV27 and TRBJ2-7, with TRBD1 identical over 7 bases. V lost 2 bases and J lost 3; bases outside the gene matches: 13. CDR3 length equals 17 residues. The germline CDR1 and CDR2 sequences are MNHEY and SMNVEV (reference sequence). The CDR3: CASSLASRDRHYYEQYF. The CDR3 nucleotides are TGTGCCAGCAGTTTAGCGTCCCGGGACAGACATTACTACGAGCAGTACTTC.

This clonotype was recorded once. The V gene is TRBV4-1, the J gene TRBJ1-5, with a tentative D call TRBD1 (6 bases). Trimming pared 1 base from V and 7 bases from J, leaving 14 bases between. The V gene's germline CDR1 is MGHRA and CDR2 YSYEKL. The CDR3 totals 15 residues. The CDR3 DNA is TGCGCCAGCAGCCAAGGGGTACAGGGCGGCCAGCCCCAGCATTTT. It is translated as CASSQGVQGGQPQHF.

The rearrangement links TRBV4-1 to TRBJ2-7; D unclear. Germline V gene lookup returns CDR1 MGHRA and CDR2 YSYEKL. Between the trimmed V and J ends, which lost 0 bases and 3 bases, there was a span of 9 bases. The CDR3 sequence is 14 residues long. CDR3 amino acids: CASSQDQAFYEQYF. The CDR3 DNA sequence: TGCGCCAGCAGCCAAGATCAGGCGTTCTACGAGCAGTACTTC.

This chain joins TRBV6-1 and TRBJ2-2, with no clear D. This CDR3 region has 13 residues. CDR1 and CDR2 from the germline V gene are MNHNS and SASEGT. The V and J ends lost 8 bases and 0 bases respectively, with 7 bases between them. The CDR3 sequence is CASDRTNTGELFF. DNA of the CDR3: TGTGCCAGCGATCGAACGAACACCGGGGAGCTGTTTTTT.

The chain recombines TRBV29-1 with TRBJ2-2; TRBD1 or TRBD2 may be the D gene (5 bases each). V was shortened by 3 bases and J by 3 bases, with 11 bases between the two germline ends. The germline gives CDR1 SQVTM, CDR2 ANQGSEA. The CDR3 length is 14 residues. The CDR3 protein is CSVDDGGYTGELFF. CDR3 sequence (DNA): TGCAGCGTTGACGATGGGGGTTACACCGGGGAGCTGTTTTTT.